The T cell receptor (beta chain) under discussion was sequenced for a study of tissue T cells after allogeneic stem cell transplantation. The CDR3 is 15 residues long. Libraries were prepared by immunoSEQ multiplex PCR; TCRdb keeps only in-frame clonotypes and omits some of them. Of more than 9,000 clones listed, approximately 70% are singletons. Source: tissue from the right colon, taken at autopsy. The sequence derives from a woman between 18 and 50 years old with breast cancer. The chain combines TRBV21-1 with TRBJ1-1; TRBD1, the table's D call, was not compared with the DNA. TRBV21-1 is a listed pseudogene. The CDR3 bases are TGTGCCAGCTCCGACGGGGACAGGATGAACACTGAAGCTTTCTTT. It is translated as CASSDGDRMNTEAFF.